This T cell receptor (beta chain) comes out of a study of PD-1 blockade in classical Hodgkin lymphoma. At the level of the study: Treatment was intravenous nivolumab, 3 mg/kg every 2 weeks, until progression.

Points on this clone: Its matching antigen is unknown.

The V gene's germline CDR1 is LGHNA and CDR2 YNFKEQ. The junction had 11 bases not matched to a gene; V was cut back by 0 bases and J by 0 bases. CDR3 size: 19 residues. The assay was immunoSEQ multiplex PCR, and TCRdb's table has in-frame clones only and misses some. The data contain approximately 160,000 clones, about 78% of them singletons. Following autologous stem cell transplantation, relapse occurred in every patient, and exposure to brentuximab vedotin varied. Study-level points and caveats: Those achieving complete response showed baseline diversity like newly diagnosed patients. Newly diagnosed patients had baseline TCR diversity that was reportedly lower than that of healthy donors.

The sequence came from a human donor with classical Hodgkin lymphoma. Here the sequenced sample was peripheral blood mononuclear cells (PBMCs), taken before the second cycle of nivolumab. The chain joins TRBV4-2 to TRBJ2-1; TRBD2 agrees at 7 bases. The DNA of the CDR3 is TGTGCCAGCAGCCAAGATCGGGAGGAGTTTAAAAGCTCCTACAATGAGCAGTTCTTC. This gives the protein CASSQDREEFKSSYNEQFF.